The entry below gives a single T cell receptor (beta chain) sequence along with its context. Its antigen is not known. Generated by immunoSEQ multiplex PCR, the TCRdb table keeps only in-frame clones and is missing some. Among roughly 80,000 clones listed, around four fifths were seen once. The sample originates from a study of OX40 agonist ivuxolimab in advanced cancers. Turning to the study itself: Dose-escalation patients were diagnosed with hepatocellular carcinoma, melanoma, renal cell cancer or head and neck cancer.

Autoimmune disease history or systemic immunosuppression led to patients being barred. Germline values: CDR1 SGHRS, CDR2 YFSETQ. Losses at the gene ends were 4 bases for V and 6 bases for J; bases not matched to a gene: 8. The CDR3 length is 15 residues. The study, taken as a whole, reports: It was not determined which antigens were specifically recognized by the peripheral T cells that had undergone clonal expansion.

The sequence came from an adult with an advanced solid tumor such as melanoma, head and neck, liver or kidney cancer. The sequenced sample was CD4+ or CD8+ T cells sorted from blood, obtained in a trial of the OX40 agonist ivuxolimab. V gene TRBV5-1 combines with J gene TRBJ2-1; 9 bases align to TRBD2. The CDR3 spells CASSPLAGSPNEQFF. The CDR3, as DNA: TGCGCCAGCAGCCCGCTAGCGGGATCCCCCAATGAGCAGTTCTTC.